These T cell receptor beta chains were read from a single sample in a study of response to subunit inactivated influenza vaccine. TCRdb independently ran MiXCR on the RT-PCR reads; one entry per CDR3 protein. The top ten hold 3% of the sample, which has 500,000 or so distinct CDR3 sequences, approximately 15% seen once. The sequences come from CD4+ T cells sorted from PBMCs, collected around 25 months after vaccination. All receptors derive from a man in his fifties or sixties who received an inactivated influenza vaccine. Each CDR3 is given with its conserved first and last residue. D genes are given only for firm matches. Not all rows give a size; the values are once, few, many and, for expanded clones, a class.

>TRBV9|TRBJ2-5|NA|NA
TGTGCCAGCAGCGTAGCCCCGGGCAACCAAGAGACCCAGTACTTC
CASSVAPGNQETQYF
>TRBV20-1|TRBJ2-7|NA|many
TGCAGTGCTAGAGATCCCCGGGGTACCTACGAGCAGTACTTC
CSARDPRGTYEQYF
>TRBV3-1|TRBJ2-3|NA|few
TGTGCCAGCAGCCAAGGGGGAAACACAGATACGCAGTATTTT
CASSQGGNTDTQYF
>TRBV20-1|TRBJ1-1|NA|few
TGCAGTGCTAGCTTAGGACTTCGGAACACTGAAGCTTTCTTT
CSASLGLRNTEAFF
>TRBV12-3/TRBV12-4|TRBJ2-7|TRBD1|NA
TGTGCCAGCAGTCTGGAACAGGGGGCTACCTACGAGCAGTACTTC
CASSLEQGATYEQYF
>TRBV7-9|TRBJ2-7|NA|NA
TGTGCCAGCAGCTTTCTTAAACACGAGCAGTACTTC
CASSFLKHEQYF
>TRBV20-1|TRBJ2-2|TRBD2|NA
TGCAGTGCTAGCCTAGCGGGGGTCGGGGAGCTGTTTTTT
CSASLAGVGELFF
>TRBV7-2|TRBJ2-7|NA|few
TGTGCCAGCAGCCAATCAAGCTCCTACGAGCAGTACTTC
CASSQSSSYEQYF
>TRBV4-2|TRBJ2-7|NA|many
TGTGCCAGCAGCCAAGATAGAGCAAGCACCCAGTACTTC
CASSQDRASTQYF
>TRBV4-3|TRBJ2-6|NA|NA
TGCGCCAGCAGCCAAGAAAGTGGCGGGGGACAGTCTGGGGCCAACGTCCTGACTTTC
CASSQESGGGQSGANVLTF
>TRBV5-6|TRBJ2-7|NA|few
TGTGCCAGCAGCACCGTCGACGGGACCTCCTACGAGCAGTACTTC
CASSTVDGTSYEQYF